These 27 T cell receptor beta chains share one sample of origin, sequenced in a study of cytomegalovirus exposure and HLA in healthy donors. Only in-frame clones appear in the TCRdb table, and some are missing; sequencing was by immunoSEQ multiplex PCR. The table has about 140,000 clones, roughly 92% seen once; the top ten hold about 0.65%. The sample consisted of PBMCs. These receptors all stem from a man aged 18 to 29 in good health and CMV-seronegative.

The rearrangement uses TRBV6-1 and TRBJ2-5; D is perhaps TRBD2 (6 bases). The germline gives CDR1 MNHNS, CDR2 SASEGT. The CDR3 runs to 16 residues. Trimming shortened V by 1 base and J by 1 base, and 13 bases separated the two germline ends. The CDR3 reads CASSEVGGSGQETQYF. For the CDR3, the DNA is TGTGCCAGCAGTGAAGTAGGAGGGAGTGGCCAAGAGACCCAGTACTTC.

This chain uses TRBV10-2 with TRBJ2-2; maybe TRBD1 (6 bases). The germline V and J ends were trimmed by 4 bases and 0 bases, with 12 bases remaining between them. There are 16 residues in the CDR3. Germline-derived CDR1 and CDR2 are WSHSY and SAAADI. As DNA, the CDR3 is TGCGCCAGCAGTGTGCAAGGACAGACGAACACCGGGGAGCTGTTTTTT. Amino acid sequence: CASSVQGQTNTGELFF.

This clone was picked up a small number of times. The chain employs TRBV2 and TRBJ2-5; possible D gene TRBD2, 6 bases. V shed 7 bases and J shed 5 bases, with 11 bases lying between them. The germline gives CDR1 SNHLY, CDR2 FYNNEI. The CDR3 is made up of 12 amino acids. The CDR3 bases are TGTGCCAGCACGACTAGTGCCGAGACCCAGTACTTC. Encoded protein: CASTTSAETQYF.

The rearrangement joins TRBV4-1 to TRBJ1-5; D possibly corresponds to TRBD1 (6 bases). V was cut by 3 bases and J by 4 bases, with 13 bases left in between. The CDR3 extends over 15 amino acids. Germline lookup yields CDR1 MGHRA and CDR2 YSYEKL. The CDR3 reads CASSHPGQPNQPQHF. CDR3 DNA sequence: TGCGCCAGCAGCCACCCTGGACAGCCAAATCAGCCCCAGCATTTT.

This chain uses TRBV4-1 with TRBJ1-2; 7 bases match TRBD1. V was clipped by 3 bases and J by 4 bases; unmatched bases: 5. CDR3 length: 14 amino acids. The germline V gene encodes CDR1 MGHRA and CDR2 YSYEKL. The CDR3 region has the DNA TGCGCCAGCAGCCAGCCGGGGACAGCCTATGGCTACACCTTC. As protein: CASSQPGTAYGYTF.

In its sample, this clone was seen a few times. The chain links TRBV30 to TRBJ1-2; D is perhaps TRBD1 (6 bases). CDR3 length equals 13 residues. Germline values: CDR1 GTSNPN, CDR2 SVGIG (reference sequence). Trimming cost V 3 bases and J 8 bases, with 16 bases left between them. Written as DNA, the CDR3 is TGTGCCTGGAGCCCTGACAGGACGGGAGGCTACACCTTC. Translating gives CAWSPDRTGGYTF.

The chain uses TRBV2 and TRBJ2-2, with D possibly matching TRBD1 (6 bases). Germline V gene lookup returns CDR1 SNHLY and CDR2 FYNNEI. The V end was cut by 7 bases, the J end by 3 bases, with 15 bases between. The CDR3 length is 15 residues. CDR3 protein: CASTLRAGDTGELFF. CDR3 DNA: TGTGCCAGCACCCTCCGGGCAGGGGACACCGGGGAGCTGTTTTTT.

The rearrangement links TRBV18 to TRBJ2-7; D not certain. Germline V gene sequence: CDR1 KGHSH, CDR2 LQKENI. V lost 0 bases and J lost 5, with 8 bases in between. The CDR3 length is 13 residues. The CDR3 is CASSPPSGNEQYV. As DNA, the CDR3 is TGTGCCAGCTCACCACCGTCGGGTAACGAGCAGTACGTC.

This CDR3 is CAISESRDFNEKLFF. The CDR3 DNA reads as TGTGCCATCAGTGAGTCGAGGGATTTTAATGAAAAACTGTTTTTT. The V call is TRBV10-3, the J call TRBJ1-4; no firm D call. The CDR3 is made up of 15 amino acids. Germline lookup yields CDR1 ENHRY and CDR2 SYGVKD. V lost 0 bases, J lost 4 bases, and 9 bases lay in between.

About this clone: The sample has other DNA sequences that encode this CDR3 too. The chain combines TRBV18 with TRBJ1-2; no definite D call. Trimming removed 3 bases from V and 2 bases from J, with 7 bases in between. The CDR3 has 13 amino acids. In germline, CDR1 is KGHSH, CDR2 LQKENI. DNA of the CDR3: TGTGCCAGCTCACCTTCCAGAAACTATGGCTACACCTTC. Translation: CASSPSRNYGYTF.

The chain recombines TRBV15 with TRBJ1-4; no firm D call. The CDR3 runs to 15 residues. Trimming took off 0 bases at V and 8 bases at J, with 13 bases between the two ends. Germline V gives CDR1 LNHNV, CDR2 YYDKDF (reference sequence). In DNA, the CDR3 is TGTGCCACCAGCAGAGATGGCAGGCGGAGGGAAAAACTGTTTTTT. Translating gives CATSRDGRRREKLFF.

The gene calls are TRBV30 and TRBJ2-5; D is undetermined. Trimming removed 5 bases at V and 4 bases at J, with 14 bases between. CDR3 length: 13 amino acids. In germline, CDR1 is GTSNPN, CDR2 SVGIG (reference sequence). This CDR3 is CAWDNLGRETQYF. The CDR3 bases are TGTGCCTGGGACAACCTCGGCAGAGAGACCCAGTACTTC.

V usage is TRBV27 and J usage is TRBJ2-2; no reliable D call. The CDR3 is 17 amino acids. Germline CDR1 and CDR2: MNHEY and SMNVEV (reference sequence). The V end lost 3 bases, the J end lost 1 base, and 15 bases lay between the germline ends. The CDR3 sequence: CASSFFGVSGNTGELFF. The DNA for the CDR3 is TGTGCCAGCAGTTTTTTCGGTGTGTCAGGGAACACCGGGGAGCTGTTTTTT.

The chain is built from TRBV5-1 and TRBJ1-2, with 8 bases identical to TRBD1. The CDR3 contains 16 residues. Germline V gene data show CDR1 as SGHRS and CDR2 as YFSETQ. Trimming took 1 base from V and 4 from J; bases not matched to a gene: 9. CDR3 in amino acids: CASSLWAGGVPYGYTF. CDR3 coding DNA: TGCGCCAGCAGCTTGTGGGCAGGGGGCGTACCCTATGGCTACACCTTC.

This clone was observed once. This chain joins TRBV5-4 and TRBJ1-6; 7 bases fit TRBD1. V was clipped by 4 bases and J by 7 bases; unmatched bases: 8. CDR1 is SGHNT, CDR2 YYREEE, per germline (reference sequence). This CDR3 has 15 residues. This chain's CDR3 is CASSTGQALNSPLHF. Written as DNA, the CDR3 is TGTGCCAGCAGCACCGGACAGGCTCTAAATTCACCCCTCCACTTT. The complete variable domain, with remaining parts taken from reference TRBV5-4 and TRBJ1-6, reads ETGVTQSPTHLIKTRGQQVTLRCSSQSGHNTVSWYQQALGQGPQFIFQYYREEENGRGNFPPRFSGLQFPNYSSELNVNALELDDSALYLCASSTGQALNSPLHFGNGTRLTVT.

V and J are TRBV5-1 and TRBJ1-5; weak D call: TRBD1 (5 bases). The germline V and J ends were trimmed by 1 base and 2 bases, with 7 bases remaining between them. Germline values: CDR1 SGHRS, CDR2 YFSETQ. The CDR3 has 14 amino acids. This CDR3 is CASSLTGGNQPQHF. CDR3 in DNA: TGCGCCAGCAGCTTGACGGGGGGCAATCAGCCCCAGCATTTT.

CDR3 DNA sequence: TGTGCCAGCAGCCCGGACAGGGCGACTCAGCCCCAGCATTTT. Translating it yields CASSPDRATQPQHF. The chain employs TRBV11-2 and TRBJ1-5, with 8 bases lining up with TRBD1. CDR3 length equals 14 residues. Germline V gene data show CDR1 as SGHAT and CDR2 as FQNNGV. V shed 5 bases, J shed 6 bases, and the junction held 6 bases outside the gene matches.

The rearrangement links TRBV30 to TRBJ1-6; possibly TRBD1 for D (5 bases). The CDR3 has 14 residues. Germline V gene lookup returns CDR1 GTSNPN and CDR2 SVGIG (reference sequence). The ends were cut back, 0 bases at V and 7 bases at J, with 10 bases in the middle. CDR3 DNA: TGTGCCTGGAGTGTACGGGGGGGAAATTCACCCCTCCACTTT. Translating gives CAWSVRGGNSPLHF. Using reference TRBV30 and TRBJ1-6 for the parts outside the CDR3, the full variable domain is SQTIHQWPATLVQPVGSPLSLECTVEGTSNPNLYWYRQAAGRGLQLLFYSVGIGQISSEVPQNLSASRPQDRQFILSSKKLLLSDSGFYLCAWSVRGGNSPLHFGNGTRLTVT.

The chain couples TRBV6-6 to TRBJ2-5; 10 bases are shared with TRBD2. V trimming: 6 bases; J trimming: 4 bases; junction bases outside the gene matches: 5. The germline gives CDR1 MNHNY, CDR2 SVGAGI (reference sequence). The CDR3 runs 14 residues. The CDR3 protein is CASRGIAGGETQYF. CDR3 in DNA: TGTGCCAGCAGGGGAATAGCGGGAGGAGAGACCCAGTACTTC.

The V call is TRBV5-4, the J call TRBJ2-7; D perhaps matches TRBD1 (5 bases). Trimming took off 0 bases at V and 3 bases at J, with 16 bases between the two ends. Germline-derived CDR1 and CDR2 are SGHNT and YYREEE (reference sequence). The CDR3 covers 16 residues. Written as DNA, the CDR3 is TGTGCCAGCAGCTTGGCCGGCTCAGGGTTCAACTACGAGCAGTACTTC. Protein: CASSLAGSGFNYEQYF.

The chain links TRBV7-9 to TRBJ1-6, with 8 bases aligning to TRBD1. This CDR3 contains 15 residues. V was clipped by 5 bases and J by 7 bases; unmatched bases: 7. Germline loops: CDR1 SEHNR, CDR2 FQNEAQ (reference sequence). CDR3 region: CASSPQTGANSPLHF. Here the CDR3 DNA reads TGTGCCAGCAGCCCCCAGACAGGGGCGAATTCACCCCTCCACTTT.

The CDR3 reads CSADLGGTIRYTF. In DNA form, the CDR3 reads TGCAGCGCCGACCTCGGGGGAACTATTCGCTACACCTTC. The chain couples TRBV29-1 to TRBJ1-2, with D maybe TRBD1 (5 bases). V dropped 7 bases and J dropped 9 bases, with 21 bases sitting between them. The CDR3 length is 13 residues. CDR1 SQVTM and CDR2 ANQGSEA come from the germline V gene. The full variable domain, rest sourced from reference TRBV29-1 and TRBJ1-2, is SAVISQKPSRDICQRGTSLTIQCQVDSQVTMMFWYRQQPGQSLTLIATANQGSEATYESGFVIDKFPISRPNLTFSTLTVSNMSPEDSSIYLCSADLGGTIRYTFGSGTRLTVV.

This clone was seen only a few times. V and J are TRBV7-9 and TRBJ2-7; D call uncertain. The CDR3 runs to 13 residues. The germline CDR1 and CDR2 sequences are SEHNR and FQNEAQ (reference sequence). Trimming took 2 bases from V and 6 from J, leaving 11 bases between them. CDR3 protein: CASSLFGEVEQYV. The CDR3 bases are TGTGCCAGCAGCTTATTCGGAGAGGTCGAGCAGTACGTC.

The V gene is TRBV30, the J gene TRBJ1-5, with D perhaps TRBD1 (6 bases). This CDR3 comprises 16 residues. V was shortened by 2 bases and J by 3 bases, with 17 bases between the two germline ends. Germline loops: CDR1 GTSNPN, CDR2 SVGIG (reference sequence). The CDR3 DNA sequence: TGTGCCTGGAGTACCCAGACAGGACACCCCAATCAGCCCCAGCATTTT. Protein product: CAWSTQTGHPNQPQHF.

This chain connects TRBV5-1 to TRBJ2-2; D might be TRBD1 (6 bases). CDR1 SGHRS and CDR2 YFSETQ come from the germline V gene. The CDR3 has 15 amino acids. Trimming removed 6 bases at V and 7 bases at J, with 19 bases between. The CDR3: CASTRQAGASGELFF. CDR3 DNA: TGCGCCAGCACCCGGCAGGCAGGGGCGAGCGGGGAGCTGTTTTTT.

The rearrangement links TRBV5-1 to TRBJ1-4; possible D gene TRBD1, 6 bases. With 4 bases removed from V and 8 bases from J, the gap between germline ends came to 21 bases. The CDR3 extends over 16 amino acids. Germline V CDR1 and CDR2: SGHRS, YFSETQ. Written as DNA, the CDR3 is TGCGCCAGCAGCATCGACAGGTCCCATTCTGAGGAAAAACTGTTTTTT. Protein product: CASSIDRSHSEEKLFF.

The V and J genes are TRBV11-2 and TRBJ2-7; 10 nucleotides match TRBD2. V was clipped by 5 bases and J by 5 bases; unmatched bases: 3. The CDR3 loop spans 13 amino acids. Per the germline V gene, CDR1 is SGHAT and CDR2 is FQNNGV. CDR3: CASSGAGGHEQYV. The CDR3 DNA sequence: TGTGCCAGCAGCGGAGCGGGAGGGCACGAGCAGTACGTC.